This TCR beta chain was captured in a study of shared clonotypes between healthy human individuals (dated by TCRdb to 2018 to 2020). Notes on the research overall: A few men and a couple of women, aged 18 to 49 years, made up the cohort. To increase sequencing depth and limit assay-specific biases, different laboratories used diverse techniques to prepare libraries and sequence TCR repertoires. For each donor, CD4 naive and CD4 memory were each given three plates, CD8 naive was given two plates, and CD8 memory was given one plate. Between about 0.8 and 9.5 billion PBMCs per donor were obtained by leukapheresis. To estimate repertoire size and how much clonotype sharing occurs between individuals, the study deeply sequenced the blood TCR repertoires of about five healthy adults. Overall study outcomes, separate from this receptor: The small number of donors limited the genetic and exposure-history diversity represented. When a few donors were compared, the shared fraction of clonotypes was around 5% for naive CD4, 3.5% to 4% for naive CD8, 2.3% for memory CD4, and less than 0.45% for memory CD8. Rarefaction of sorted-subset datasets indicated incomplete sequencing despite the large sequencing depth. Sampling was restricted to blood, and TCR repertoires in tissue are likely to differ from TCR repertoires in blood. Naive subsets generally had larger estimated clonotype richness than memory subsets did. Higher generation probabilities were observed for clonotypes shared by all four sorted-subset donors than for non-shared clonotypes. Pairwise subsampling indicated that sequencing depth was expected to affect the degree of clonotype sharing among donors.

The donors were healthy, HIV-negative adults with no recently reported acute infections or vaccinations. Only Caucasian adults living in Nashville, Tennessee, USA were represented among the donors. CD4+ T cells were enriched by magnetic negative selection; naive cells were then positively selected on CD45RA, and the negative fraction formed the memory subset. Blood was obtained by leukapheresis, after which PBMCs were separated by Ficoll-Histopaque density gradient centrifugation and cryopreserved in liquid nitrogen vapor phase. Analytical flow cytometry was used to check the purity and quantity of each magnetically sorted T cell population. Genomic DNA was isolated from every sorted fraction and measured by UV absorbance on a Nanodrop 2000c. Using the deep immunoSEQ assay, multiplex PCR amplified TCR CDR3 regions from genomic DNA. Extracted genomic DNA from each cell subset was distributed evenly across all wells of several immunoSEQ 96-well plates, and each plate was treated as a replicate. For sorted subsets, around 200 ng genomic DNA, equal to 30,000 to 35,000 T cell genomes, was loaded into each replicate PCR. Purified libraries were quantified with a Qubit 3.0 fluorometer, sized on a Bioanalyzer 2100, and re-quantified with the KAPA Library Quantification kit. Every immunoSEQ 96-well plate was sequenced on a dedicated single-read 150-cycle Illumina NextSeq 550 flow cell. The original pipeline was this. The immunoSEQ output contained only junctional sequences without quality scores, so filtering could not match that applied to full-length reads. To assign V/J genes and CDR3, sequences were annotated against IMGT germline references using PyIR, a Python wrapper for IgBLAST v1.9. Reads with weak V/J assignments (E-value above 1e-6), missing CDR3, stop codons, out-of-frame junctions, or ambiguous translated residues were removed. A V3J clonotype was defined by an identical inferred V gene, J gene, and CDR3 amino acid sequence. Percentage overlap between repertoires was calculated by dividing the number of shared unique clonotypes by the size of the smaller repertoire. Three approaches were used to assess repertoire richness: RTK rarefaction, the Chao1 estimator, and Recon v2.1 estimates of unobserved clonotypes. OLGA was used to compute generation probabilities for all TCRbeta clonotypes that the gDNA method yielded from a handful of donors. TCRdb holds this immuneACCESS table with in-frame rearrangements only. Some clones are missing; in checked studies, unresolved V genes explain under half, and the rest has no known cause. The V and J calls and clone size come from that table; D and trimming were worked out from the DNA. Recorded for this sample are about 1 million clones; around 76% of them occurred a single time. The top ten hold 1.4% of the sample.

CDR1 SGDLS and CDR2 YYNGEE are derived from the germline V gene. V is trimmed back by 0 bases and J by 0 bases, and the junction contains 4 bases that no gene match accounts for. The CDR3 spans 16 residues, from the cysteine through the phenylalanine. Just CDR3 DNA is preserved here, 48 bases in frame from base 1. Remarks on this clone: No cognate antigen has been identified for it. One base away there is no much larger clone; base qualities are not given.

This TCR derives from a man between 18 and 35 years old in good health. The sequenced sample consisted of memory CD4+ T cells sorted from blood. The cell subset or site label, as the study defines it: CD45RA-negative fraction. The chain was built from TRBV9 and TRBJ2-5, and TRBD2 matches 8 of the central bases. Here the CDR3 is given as CASSVEPSGYQETQYF. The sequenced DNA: TGTGCCAGCAGCGTAGAACCTAGCGGGTACCAAGAGACCCAGTACTTC.